Each of the 9 T cell receptor beta chains below was sequenced from the same sample in a study of cytomegalovirus exposure and HLA in healthy donors. PCR used 60 Vbeta primers and 13 Jbeta primers. Assay: immunoSEQ multiplex PCR; the TCRdb copy retains only in-frame clones and omits some. This sample has about 140,000 clones; around 80% occur once, and the top ten carry 8.8%. Source material: PBMCs. These receptors came from a woman aged 50 to 60 in good health and CMV-seropositive.

This clone was detected only a few times. This chain uses TRBV5-4 with TRBJ1-2; a possible D gene is TRBD1 (6 bases). CDR3 length: 13 residues. V was shortened by 2 bases and J by 5 bases, with 10 bases between the two germline ends. The germline CDR1 and CDR2 sequences are SGHNT and YYREEE (reference sequence). Written as DNA, the CDR3 is TGTGCCAGCAGCTTTGGACAGCTTTATGGCTACACCTTC. It specifies CASSFGQLYGYTF.

A few counts support this clone. For the CDR3, the DNA is TGTGCCAGCAGTATCGGGACAGCCTTCTCTGGAAACACCATATATTTT. It codes for CASSIGTAFSGNTIYF. The chain employs TRBV28 and TRBJ1-3; 7 bases match TRBD1. Per the germline V gene, CDR1 is MDHEN and CDR2 is SYDVKM. V lost 5 bases, J lost 0 bases, and 7 bases stayed unmatched. This CDR3 has 16 amino acids. Drawing the rest from reference TRBV28 and TRBJ1-3, the complete variable domain is DVKVTQSSRYLVKRTGEKVFLECVQDMDHENMFWYRQDPGLGLRLIYFSYDVKMKEKGDIPEGYSVSREKKERFSLILESASTNQTSMYLCASSIGTAFSGNTIYFGEGSWLTVV.

This clone was recorded a few times. J is TRBJ2-7 and V is TRBV20-1; 8 nucleotides match TRBD1. Germline CDR1 and CDR2: DFQATT and SNEGSKA (reference sequence). CDR3 length: 11 residues. V lost 6 bases, J lost 5 bases, and 3 bases stayed unmatched. The CDR3 sequence: CSAADRDEQYF. CDR3 DNA sequence: TGCAGTGCGGCGGACAGGGACGAGCAGTACTTC.

The chain is built from TRBV19 and TRBJ2-2, with 9 bases lining up with TRBD1. This CDR3 is 17 amino acids long. V dropped 5 bases and J dropped 4; count of bases not matched to a gene: 11. Germline assignment: CDR1 LNHDA and CDR2 SQIVND (reference sequence). Here the CDR3 reads CASSPIPGTGITGELFF. Here the CDR3 DNA reads TGTGCCAGTAGTCCAATCCCCGGGACAGGGATCACCGGGGAGCTGTTTTTT.

This clone was detected a few times. V and J are TRBV7-6 and TRBJ1-5; TRBD1 agrees at 9 bases. Germline V gives CDR1 SGHVS, CDR2 FNYEAQ. Trimming at V came to 5 bases and at J to 6 bases, leaving 11 bases not matched to a gene. This CDR3 spans 16 amino acids. The CDR3, as DNA: TGTGCCAGCAGCCCTCAACCCGGGACAGGGACTCAGCCCCAGCATTTT. As protein: CASSPQPGTGTQPQHF.

The J gene is TRBJ2-3, the V gene TRBV21-1; the table's D call, TRBD2, was not checked against the DNA. TRBV21-1 is classified as a pseudogene. The CDR3 has 16 amino acids. CDR3: CASSSRGPSSTDTQYF. The CDR3 bases are TGTGCCAGCAGCTCGCGGGGGCCTTCGAGCACAGATACGCAGTATTTT.

The chain links TRBV11-2 to TRBJ1-3, with D uncertain. Germline CDR1 and CDR2: SGHAT and FQNNGV. This CDR3 has 16 amino acids. The V gene lost 5 bases and the J gene lost 4 bases, with 18 bases spanning the gap. In nucleotides, the CDR3 is TGTGCCAGCAGCGGTCCATGGACTGTCAAGGGAAACACCATATATTTT. It specifies CASSGPWTVKGNTIYF.

This clone occurred once. V usage is TRBV29-1 and J usage is TRBJ1-2; unclear D gene. Germline CDR1 is SQVTM and CDR2 is ANQGSEA. V gave up 2 bases and J gave up 3 bases, with 16 bases separating them. This CDR3 spans 15 amino acids. This CDR3 is CSVELERAGDYGYTF. DNA for the CDR3: TGCAGCGTTGAACTCGAGAGGGCAGGCGACTATGGCTACACCTTC.

The chain carries TRBV6-6 and TRBJ2-7, with 7 bases aligning to TRBD2. From germline, CDR1 is MNHNY and CDR2 SVGAGI (reference sequence). J lost 3 bases, V lost 5 bases, and 10 bases had no gene match. The CDR3 loop spans 15 amino acids. CDR3 coding DNA: TGTGCCAGCAGTGCCACGACTAGCCTTGTCTACGAGCAGTACTTC. This sequence encodes CASSATTSLVYEQYF.